Presented here are 23 T cell receptor beta chains from one specimen sequenced in a study of T cells after posttransplantation cyclophosphamide. The repertoire was sequenced with immunoSEQ multiplex PCR; TCRdb's copy has only in-frame clones and lacks some. Found here are around 47,000 clones, 94% of them singletons; the top ten hold approximately 2.8%. The specimen sequenced was PBMCs. These receptors were obtained from a woman aged 25 to 39 in good health and a related stem cell transplant donor.

The CDR3 bases are TGTGCCATCAGCATAGGGGGAATGAGTAACACCATATATTTT. Amino acid sequence: CAISIGGMSNTIYF. The chain combines TRBV10-3 with TRBJ1-3, with D tentatively TRBD1 (6 bases). The CDR3 runs 14 residues. Looked up from germline, CDR1 is ENHRY and CDR2 is SYGVKD. Between the trimmed V and J ends, which lost 6 bases and 7 bases, there was a span of 16 bases.

On this clone itself: Just one base apart from a much larger clone, this may be a read error. V and J are TRBV4-3 and TRBJ2-5, with 8 positions matching TRBD1. The J call is uncertain, as TRBJ2-7 better fits the DNA end. Per germline, CDR1 LGHNA and CDR2 YSLEER. The CDR3 sequence is 16 residues long. The CDR3 spells CARSHSATGESYEQYF. The DNA of the CDR3 is TGCGCCCGCAGCCACTCGGCGACAGGGGAGTCCTACGAGCAGTACTTC.

The rearrangement joins TRBV10-2 to TRBJ1-5; a possible D gene is TRBD1 (6 bases). Trimming took off 7 bases at V and 3 bases at J, with 13 bases between the two ends. The CDR3 length is 14 residues. From germline, CDR1 is WSHSY and CDR2 SAAADI. The CDR3 nucleotides are TGCGCCAGCACCGTCGCAGGGGACAATCAGCCCCAGCATTTT. Its translation is CASTVAGDNQPQHF.

The rearrangement joins TRBV5-4 to TRBJ1-2, with 7 bases identical to TRBD1. The CDR3 extends over 16 amino acids. Per the germline V gene, CDR1 is SGHNT and CDR2 is YYREEE (reference sequence). Losses at the gene ends were 4 bases for V and 4 bases for J; bases not matched to a gene: 13. CDR3 region: CASSVGSGGQSYGYTF. CDR3 DNA sequence: TGTGCCAGCAGCGTGGGTTCCGGGGGACAGTCCTATGGCTACACCTTC.

The V and J genes are TRBV2 and TRBJ1-1; D gene uncertain. Trimming cost V 5 bases and J 0 bases, with 13 bases left between them. In germline, CDR1 is SNHLY, CDR2 FYNNEI. CDR3 size: 15 residues. CDR3 residues: CASSSNLRVNTEAFF. CDR3 coding DNA: TGTGCCAGCAGTAGCAATTTACGGGTGAACACTGAAGCTTTCTTT.

V and J are TRBV5-1 and TRBJ1-6; D is unclear. The ends were cut back, 0 bases at V and 8 bases at J, with 9 bases in the middle. The CDR3 consists of 14 residues. In germline, CDR1 is SGHRS, CDR2 YFSETQ. The DNA of the CDR3 is TGCGCCAGCAGCTTGGTTGGAGGAGATTCACCCCTCCACTTT. It is translated as CASSLVGGDSPLHF.

This rearrangement joins TRBV1 to TRBJ2-7; the table's D call of TRBD1 was not tested on the DNA. TRBV1 constitutes a pseudogene. This CDR3 has 15 amino acids. In DNA form, the CDR3 reads TGCACCAGCAGCCAAGCACAGGGGGCGACCTACGAGCAGTACTTC. It specifies CTSSQAQGATYEQYF.

V and J are TRBV2 and TRBJ1-1, with 8 bases lining up with TRBD1. The CDR3 consists of 14 residues. With V trimmed by 6 bases and J by 0 bases, 3 bases remained unmatched. Germline V gene sequence: CDR1 SNHLY, CDR2 FYNNEI. The CDR3 here is CASRQDRVNTEAFF. For the CDR3, the DNA is TGTGCCAGCAGACAGGACAGGGTGAACACTGAAGCTTTCTTT.

The rearrangement uses TRBV19 and TRBJ1-6, with D maybe TRBD1 (5 bases). The CDR3 spans 21 residues. Per germline, CDR1 LNHDA and CDR2 SQIVND (reference sequence). V was shortened by 5 bases and J by 0 bases, with 26 bases between the two germline ends. Here the CDR3 DNA reads TGTGCCAGTAGTTTTTTTCTGTCAACAGGCAGAATTATCTCCTATAATTCACCCCTCCACTTT. Its protein is CASSFFLSTGRIISYNSPLHF.

The genes are TRBV2 and TRBJ1-2, with D tentatively TRBD1 (5 bases). Trimming stripped 2 bases from V and 1 base from J, with 11 bases between. This CDR3 has 15 residues. Germline values: CDR1 SNHLY, CDR2 FYNNEI. This CDR3 is CASSELVQDNYGYTF. As DNA, the CDR3 is TGTGCCAGCAGTGAACTAGTACAGGATAACTATGGCTACACCTTC.

The genes are TRBV25-1 and TRBJ1-4, with 8 bases fitting TRBD1. From germline, CDR1 is MGHDK and CDR2 SYGVNS. CDR3 size: 16 residues. Losses at the gene ends were 3 bases for V and 10 bases for J; bases not matched to a gene: 13. This CDR3 is CASSEFGTGKSAKLFF. The CDR3 coding sequence is TGTGCCAGCAGTGAGTTTGGGACAGGCAAATCCGCAAAACTGTTTTTT.

V usage is TRBV2 and J usage is TRBJ2-1, with 11 bases aligning to TRBD1. This CDR3 has 15 residues. V gave up 7 bases and J gave up 4 bases; unmatched junction bases: 6. Germline CDR1 reads SNHLY; CDR2 reads FYNNEI. For the CDR3, the DNA is TGTGCCAGCACTCGGGACAGGGGGATGTACAATGAGCAGTTCTTC. Its protein product is CASTRDRGMYNEQFF.

The chain has TRBV9 and TRBJ2-3, with 11 bases identical to TRBD2. V was pared by 0 bases and J by 1 base, with 19 bases of the junction left unmatched. In germline, CDR1 is SGDLS, CDR2 YYNGEE. The CDR3 is made up of 22 amino acids. CDR3 sequence: CASSVGGLTSGVIRGGTDTQYF. The CDR3 nucleotides read TGTGCCAGCAGCGTAGGGGGACTGACTAGCGGGGTAATCAGAGGTGGCACAGATACGCAGTATTTT.

J is TRBJ1-2 and V is TRBV6-5; D is unresolved. Trimming pared 0 bases from V and 4 bases from J, leaving 9 bases between. This CDR3 comprises 14 residues. Looked up from germline, CDR1 is MNHEY and CDR2 is SVGAGI. The DNA of the CDR3 is TGTGCCAGCAGTTACTCCCGCGGATCCTATGGCTACACCTTC. Its translation: CASSYSRGSYGYTF.

The table lists this clone with a few counts. V usage is TRBV6-1 and J usage is TRBJ1-1; the D is unclear. The germline V gene has CDR1 MNHNS and CDR2 SASEGT. Trimming removed 3 bases from V and 2 bases from J, with 7 bases in between. There are 13 residues in the CDR3. This CDR3 reads CASSERENTEAFF. CDR3 in DNA: TGTGCCAGCAGTGAGAGGGAAAACACTGAAGCTTTCTTT.

CDR3 protein: CAISEYREETQYF. In DNA form, the CDR3 reads TGTGCCATCAGTGAGTATCGGGAAGAGACCCAGTACTTC. The chain recombines TRBV10-3 with TRBJ2-5; the D is unclear. The V gene lost 1 base and the J gene lost 3 bases, with 6 bases spanning the gap. This CDR3 has 13 amino acids. Germline V gene sequence: CDR1 ENHRY, CDR2 SYGVKD.

The chain uses TRBV4-1 and TRBJ2-7; a possible D gene is TRBD1 (6 bases). V was shortened by 3 bases and J by 0 bases, with 15 bases between the two germline ends. The CDR3 covers 16 residues. Germline assignment: CDR1 MGHRA and CDR2 YSYEKL. CDR3 residues: CASSHPHGQTSYEQYF. In DNA, the CDR3 is TGCGCCAGCAGCCATCCCCACGGACAGACCTCCTACGAGCAGTACTTC.

This chain joins TRBV5-1 and TRBJ2-3, with 7 bases aligning to TRBD2. Per germline, CDR1 SGHRS and CDR2 YFSETQ. V gave up 0 bases and J gave up 0 bases; unmatched junction bases: 10. The length of the CDR3 is 18 residues. The CDR3 DNA reads as TGCGCCAGCAGCTTGGATGGGAGGGCCGGTCGAAGCACAGATACGCAGTATTTT. Its protein product is CASSLDGRAGRSTDTQYF.

This sequence joins TRBV7-9 and TRBJ2-7, with 8 nucleotides matching TRBD1. The germline CDR1 and CDR2 sequences are SEHNR and FQNEAQ (reference sequence). V lost 1 base, J lost 2 bases, and 4 bases stayed unmatched. The CDR3 runs 15 residues. CDR3 sequence: CASSLEGTGAYEQYF. The CDR3 nucleotides read TGTGCCAGCAGCTTAGAAGGGACAGGTGCCTACGAGCAGTACTTC.

The CDR3 DNA reads TGTGCCAATGGGTGGGACAGGGCTAACTATGGCTACACCTTC. This gives the protein CANGWDRANYGYTF. The V call is TRBV6-4, the J call TRBJ1-2; TRBD1 agrees at 9 bases. Looked up from germline, CDR1 is MRHNA and CDR2 is SNTAGT. This CDR3 region has 14 residues. Trimming cost V 10 bases and J 0 bases; bases outside gene matches: 6.

This chain connects TRBV2 to TRBJ1-5; D not resolved. The ends were cut back, 2 bases at V and 6 bases at J, with 8 bases in the middle. CDR1 SNHLY and CDR2 FYNNEI come from the germline V gene. The CDR3 contains 13 residues. The CDR3 sequence is CASSEQIVQPQHF. The CDR3 nucleotides read TGTGCCAGCAGTGAACAGATCGTTCAGCCCCAGCATTTT.

The V call is TRBV2, the J call TRBJ2-2; weak D call: TRBD1 (5 bases). V shed 5 bases and J shed 0 bases, with 13 bases lying between them. The CDR3 is 16 amino acids. Looked up from germline, CDR1 is SNHLY and CDR2 is FYNNEI. As DNA, the CDR3 is TGTGCCAGCAGTCTGACAGACGCCGCGAACACCGGGGAGCTGTTTTTT. Its translation is CASSLTDAANTGELFF.

The chain couples TRBV2 to TRBJ2-7; D is unresolved. V was clipped by 6 bases and J by 2 bases, with 11 bases between them. The CDR3 totals 13 residues. From germline, CDR1 is SNHLY and CDR2 FYNNEI. The CDR3 reads CASSVPTTYEQYF. The CDR3 nucleotides read TGTGCCAGCAGCGTCCCTACCACCTACGAGCAGTACTTC.